These 11 T cell receptor beta chains were all obtained from the same sample, sequenced in a study of blood T cell repertoires in COVID-19. The method was immunoSEQ multiplex PCR; TCRdb's version includes in-frame clones alone and lacks a portion of them. The data hold nearly 350,000 clones, with more than 75% observed a single time. Material for sequencing was peripheral blood. The receptors derive from a woman aged 18-29 years who had recovered from COVID-19.

CDR3 region: CATSDSGLAGGPEQFF. In DNA form, the CDR3 reads TGTGCCACCAGTGATTCGGGACTAGCGGGAGGGCCTGAGCAGTTCTTC. The chain couples TRBV24-1 to TRBJ2-1, with 16 nucleotides matching TRBD2. V lost 2 bases, J lost 9 bases, and 3 bases stayed unmatched. CDR3 length equals 16 residues. The germline V gene has CDR1 KGHDR and CDR2 SFDVKD.

The chain links TRBV3-1 (or the pseudogene TRBV3-2) to TRBJ2-3, with 10 positions matching TRBD2. CDR3 size: 15 residues. J was trimmed by 0 bases and V by 5 bases; bases with no gene match: 2. Germline CDR1 is LGHDT and CDR2 is YNNKEL (reference sequence). The CDR3 sequence: CASSYSGGSTDTQYF. CDR3 nucleotide sequence: TGTGCCAGCAGCTATAGCGGGGGGAGCACAGATACGCAGTATTTT.

The J gene is TRBJ1-6, the V gene TRBV9, with 10 bases that match TRBD1. Losses at the gene ends were 0 bases for V and 14 bases for J; bases not matched to a gene: 8. Germline CDR1 is SGDLS and CDR2 is YYNGEE. The CDR3 contains 15 residues. The CDR3 loop is CASSVGVTGGLALHF. DNA of the CDR3: TGTGCCAGCAGCGTAGGCGTGACAGGGGGCCTGGCCCTCCACTTT.

V is TRBV24-1 and J is TRBJ1-5; D possibly corresponds to TRBD1 (5 bases). V was trimmed by 4 bases and J by 5 bases, leaving 14 bases between them. Germline V gene lookup returns CDR1 KGHDR and CDR2 SFDVKD. The CDR3 spans 15 residues. CDR3 region: CATSDPTEAYQPQHF. The CDR3 DNA reads as TGTGCCACCAGTGACCCGACAGAAGCTTATCAGCCCCAGCATTTT.

The chain couples TRBV6-6 to TRBJ2-5; TRBD1 matches at 8 bases. This CDR3 comprises 15 residues. V was pared by 2 bases and J by 4 bases, with 6 bases of the junction left unmatched. Germline V gene sequence: CDR1 MNHNY, CDR2 SVGAGI (reference sequence). The CDR3 region is CASSYPGQGRETQYF. DNA of the CDR3: TGTGCCAGCAGTTACCCCGGACAGGGCAGAGAGACCCAGTACTTC.

The rearrangement joins TRBV11-2 to TRBJ2-7, with TRBD2 matching over 11 bases. The CDR3 runs to 15 residues. Germline lookup yields CDR1 SGHAT and CDR2 FQNNGV. V shed 6 bases, J shed 0 bases, and the junction held 4 bases outside the gene matches. CDR3 region: CASSTTSGSSYEQYV. The CDR3 DNA sequence: TGTGCCAGCAGTACAACTAGCGGGAGCTCCTACGAGCAGTACGTC.

The V and J genes are TRBV15 and TRBJ1-1; D is unresolved. The CDR3 is 14 residues long. Trimming took off 0 bases at V and 5 bases at J, with 10 bases between the two ends. The germline V gene encodes CDR1 LNHNV and CDR2 YYDKDF (reference sequence). CDR3 sequence (DNA): TGTGCCACCAGCAGAGACGTGGGAGGGACTGAAGCTTTCTTT. This translates into CATSRDVGGTEAFF.

This clone showed up just once. This chain joins TRBV4-3 and TRBJ2-3, with 11 bases matching TRBD2. Germline loops: CDR1 LGHNA, CDR2 YSLEER. The CDR3 loop spans 17 amino acids. After removal of 3 bases from V and 1 base from J, the junction contained 6 bases not matched to a gene. DNA for the CDR3: TGCGCCAGCAGCCAGAAACCGGGACTAGCGGGCACAGATACGCAGTATTTT. Protein product: CASSQKPGLAGTDTQYF.

This clone was observed once. The chain joins TRBV11-2 to TRBJ2-5, with 8 bases lining up with TRBD2. Per the germline V gene, CDR1 is SGHAT and CDR2 is FQNNGV. V was pared by 5 bases and J by 4 bases, with 3 bases of the junction left unmatched. The CDR3 spans 13 residues. The CDR3 DNA reads TGTGCCAGCAGCCCGACTAGCGTAGAGACCCAGTACTTC. It specifies CASSPTSVETQYF.

The chain recombines TRBV27 with TRBJ2-6; TRBD1 matches at 9 bases. V lost 0 bases and J lost 0; bases outside the gene matches: 6. This CDR3 region has 19 residues. CDR1 and CDR2 from the germline V gene are MNHEY and SMNVEV (reference sequence). This CDR3 is CASSLSFGQGFSGANVLTF. CDR3 DNA sequence: TGTGCCAGCAGTTTATCTTTCGGACAGGGGTTCTCTGGGGCCAACGTCCTGACTTTC.

This rearrangement joins TRBV7-2 to TRBJ1-5, with D possibly TRBD1 on 5 matching bases. Trimming stripped 5 bases from V and 6 bases from J, with 17 bases between. The CDR3 spans 15 residues. The V gene's germline CDR1 is SGHTA and CDR2 FQGNSA. The CDR3 DNA reads TGTGCCAGCAGCACCTCGACCGGGGGTTCTCAGCCCCAGCATTTT. Its translation is CASSTSTGGSQPQHF.